One sample yielded the 28 T cell receptor beta chains listed below, sequenced in a study of CD8 T cells in Susac syndrome. Random hexamers were used to reverse transcribe roughly 0.5 to 1 ug of RNA. In TCRdb, the immunoSEQ multiplex PCR reads were re-called with MiXCR into one record per CDR3 protein. This table has over 150,000 distinct CDR3 sequences, about 95% appearing once. Source material: CD4+ T cells from PBMCs. The receptors were gathered from a human donor with multiple sclerosis.

V is TRBV29-1 and J is TRBJ2-3; D unresolved. Germline CDR1 SQVTM, CDR2 ANQGSEA. V lost 8 bases, J lost 4 bases, and 13 bases lay in between. The CDR3 sequence is 12 residues long. CDR3 residues: CSSQVSSDTQYF. In DNA form, the CDR3 reads TGCAGCTCCCAAGTCAGCTCAGATACGCAGTATTTT.

V is TRBV27 and J is TRBJ2-3, with 7 bases aligning to TRBD1. Germline V CDR1 and CDR2: MNHEY, SMNVEV (reference sequence). V was pared by 6 bases and J by 3 bases, with 9 bases of the junction left unmatched. This CDR3 contains 15 residues. CDR3 DNA sequence: TGTGCCAGCAGCCTGATACAGGGGCGGACAGATACGCAGTATTTT. Protein sequence: CASSLIQGRTDTQYF.

This clonotype was counted once. V and J are TRBV20-1 and TRBJ2-4, with TRBD1 matching over 8 bases. The germline V gene encodes CDR1 DFQATT and CDR2 SNEGSKA (reference sequence). The CDR3 extends over 14 amino acids. Trimming removed 6 bases from V and 9 bases from J; junction bases left unmatched: 13. The CDR3 DNA is TGCAGTGCCTTATCTACAGGGGGAAGGGGCATTCAGTACTTC. Protein product: CSALSTGGRGIQYF.

This clonotype was detected only once. J is TRBJ2-7 and V is TRBV2; D is ambiguous. Germline CDR1 is SNHLY and CDR2 is FYNNEI. The V end was cut by 10 bases, the J end by 5 bases, with 24 bases between. This CDR3 has 15 amino acids. The CDR3 region is CATAPGWALSHEQYF. For the CDR3, the DNA is TGTGCCACCGCCCCCGGGTGGGCCCTGTCCCACGAGCAGTACTTC.

The chain couples TRBV20-1 to TRBJ1-2; tentative D call: TRBD1 (5 bases). CDR3 length: 13 residues. V lost 1 base and J lost 7, with 13 bases in between. The germline V gene encodes CDR1 DFQATT and CDR2 SNEGSKA (reference sequence). The CDR3 protein is CSARAGSASGYTF. In DNA form, the CDR3 reads TGCAGTGCTAGAGCAGGGTCGGCTTCTGGCTACACCTTC.

The rearrangement joins TRBV29-1 to TRBJ1-2, with D tentatively TRBD1 (5 bases). The CDR3 loop spans 13 amino acids. Trimming took off 3 bases at V and 7 bases at J, with 15 bases between the two ends. Per germline, CDR1 SQVTM and CDR2 ANQGSEA. This chain's CDR3 is CSVDWEGQGGYTF. In DNA form, the CDR3 reads TGCAGCGTTGACTGGGAAGGCCAGGGTGGCTACACCTTC.

The chain couples TRBV7-8 to TRBJ2-5, with D possibly TRBD2 on 5 matching bases. The CDR3 runs 14 residues. The germline V gene encodes CDR1 SGHVS and CDR2 FQNEAQ. Trimming removed 5 bases from V and 1 base from J, with 11 bases in between. This CDR3 is CASSTRTFQETQYF. For the CDR3, the DNA is TGTGCCAGCAGCACTCGGACTTTCCAAGAGACCCAGTACTTC.

CDR3 nucleotides: TGTGCCAGCAGCTCCCGCGGACTAGTGTACGAGCAGTACTTC. Translation: CASSSRGLVYEQYF. The chain carries TRBV7-2 and TRBJ2-7; 7 bases map to TRBD2. The CDR3 contains 14 residues. V was clipped by 4 bases and J by 4 bases; unmatched bases: 7. Germline V CDR1 and CDR2: SGHTA, FQGNSA.

The chain uses TRBV2 and TRBJ2-2; possibly TRBD2 for D (6 bases). This CDR3 has 13 amino acids. The germline V and J ends were trimmed by 6 bases and 7 bases, with 12 bases remaining between them. Germline V lookup: CDR1 SNHLY, CDR2 FYNNEI. The CDR3 bases are TGTGCCAGCAGCCTCACTAGCTTCGGGGAGCTGTTTTTT. Its protein is CASSLTSFGELFF.

The chain couples TRBV30 to TRBJ2-5; 14 bases map to TRBD2. CDR1 is GTSNPN and CDR2 is SVGIG in the germline V gene (reference sequence). J was trimmed by 1 base and V by 5 bases; bases with no gene match: 6. The CDR3 has 16 residues. CDR3 region: CAWGSGTSGGQETQYF. CDR3 sequence (DNA): TGTGCCTGGGGCTCTGGGACTAGCGGGGGCCAAGAGACCCAGTACTTC.

The chain carries TRBV2 and TRBJ2-7, with 8 bases identical to TRBD2. With 10 bases clipped from V and 2 bases from J, the junction kept 7 bases outside the gene matches. The length of the CDR3 is 13 residues. The germline CDR1 and CDR2 sequences are SNHLY and FYNNEI. CDR3 in DNA: TGTGCCACGGACCCGGGAGGGACCTACGAGCAGTACTTC. Translating it yields CATDPGGTYEQYF. The full variable domain, in which reference TRBV2 and TRBJ2-7 provide the parts outside the CDR3, is EPEVTQTPSHQVTQMGQEVILRCVPISNHLYFYWYRQILGQKVEFLVSFYNNEISEKSEIFDDQFSVERPDGSNFTLKIRSTKLEDSAMYFCATDPGGTYEQYFGPGTRLTVT.

This clonotype is a singleton in its sample. CDR3 in amino acids: CASSFSRGLNQPQHF. The CDR3, as DNA: TGTGCCAGCAGCTTTTCCAGGGGGCTCAATCAGCCCCAGCATTTT. V usage is TRBV7-2 and J usage is TRBJ1-5, with 8 bases matching TRBD1. Germline V CDR1 and CDR2: SGHTA, FQGNSA. Losses at the gene ends were 3 bases for V and 3 bases for J; bases not matched to a gene: 4. The CDR3 has 15 amino acids.

V and J are TRBV29-1 and TRBJ2-3; D is possibly TRBD2 (6 bases). Germline CDR1 and CDR2: SQVTM and ANQGSEA. This CDR3 is 13 amino acids long. Trimming shortened V by 3 bases and J by 1 base, and 8 bases separated the two germline ends. CDR3 sequence reads: CSVEASGTDTQYF. CDR3 coding DNA: TGCAGCGTTGAGGCTAGCGGCACAGATACGCAGTATTTT.

V usage is TRBV14 and J usage is TRBJ2-7; 7 positions agree with TRBD1. J gave up 0 bases and V 4 bases, and 6 bases lay outside the gene matches. CDR3 size: 15 residues. Germline V gene data show CDR1 as SGHDN and CDR2 as FVKESK. The CDR3 here is CASSRTGTVSYEQYF. The CDR3 nucleotides read TGTGCCAGCAGCCGAACCGGGACAGTCTCCTACGAGCAGTACTTC.

CDR3 sequence reads: CASRVTGVTEAFF. In nucleotides, the CDR3 is TGTGCCAGCAGAGTGACAGGGGTCACTGAAGCTTTCTTT. This chain joins TRBV12-3 or TRBV12-4 and TRBJ1-1; 8 bases map to TRBD1. Trimming cost V 6 bases and J 4 bases; bases outside gene matches: 4. CDR3 length: 13 residues.

The table lists this clonotype with a few counts. The chain joins TRBV29-1 to TRBJ2-7; D could derive from TRBD1 or TRBD2 (5 bases each). The CDR3 consists of 13 residues. Trimming cost V 4 bases and J 3 bases, with 13 bases left between them. Germline CDR1 is SQVTM and CDR2 is ANQGSEA. The CDR3 coding sequence is TGCAGCGTTGTAGGGACCCCGGGCTACGAGCAGTACTTC. Protein: CSVVGTPGYEQYF.

The V and J genes are TRBV29-1 and TRBJ1-3; D is uncertain. Germline CDR1 and CDR2: SQVTM and ANQGSEA. Trimming removed 3 bases at V and 3 bases at J, with 6 bases between. This CDR3 spans 12 amino acids. In nucleotides, the CDR3 is TGCAGCGTTGAGTCCAATGGAAACACCATATATTTT. Translated: CSVESNGNTIYF.

The rearrangement uses TRBV5-4 and TRBJ2-3; no reliable D call. The V and J ends lost 3 bases and 4 bases respectively, with 12 bases between them. CDR1 is SGHNT, CDR2 YYREEE, per germline (reference sequence). The CDR3 extends over 14 amino acids. The DNA for the CDR3 is TGTGCCAGCAGCTCTAGGTCTGGGGCAGATACGCAGTATTTT. This translates into CASSSRSGADTQYF.

This clonotype showed up just once. The chain employs TRBV6-5 and TRBJ2-1, with 9 bases identical to TRBD2. Germline V gene lookup returns CDR1 MNHEY and CDR2 SVGAGI. The CDR3 is made up of 15 amino acids. V was pared by 6 bases and J by 7 bases, with 10 bases of the junction left unmatched. The CDR3 sequence is CASSLAGPLGNEQFF. In DNA form, the CDR3 reads TGTGCCAGCAGCCTAGCGGGACCCTTGGGGAATGAGCAGTTCTTC.

The rearrangement links TRBV3-1 to TRBJ2-1, with TRBD2 as a possible D gene (5 bases). The V end was cut by 5 bases, the J end by 0 bases, with 14 bases between. Germline CDR1 reads LGHDT; CDR2 reads YNNKEL (reference sequence). This CDR3 is 16 amino acids long. The chain's CDR3 is CASSNRRRRSYNEQFF. The CDR3 DNA reads TGTGCCAGCAGCAATAGAAGGAGGCGCTCCTACAATGAGCAGTTCTTC.

Only one count was recorded for this clonotype. This chain joins TRBV12-3 or TRBV12-4 and TRBJ2-2; D uncertain. Trimming pared 6 bases from V and 1 base from J, leaving 12 bases between. This CDR3 region has 15 residues. The DNA for the CDR3 is TGTGCCAGCAGGATTGGCGGTGGGAACACCGGGGAGCTGTTTTTT. Translated: CASRIGGGNTGELFF.

This chain links TRBV2 with TRBJ2-7; D may correspond to TRBD1 or TRBD2 (6 bases each). V lost 4 bases, J lost 4 bases, and 14 bases lay in between. The length of the CDR3 is 14 residues. Germline CDR1 reads SNHLY; CDR2 reads FYNNEI. CDR3 sequence reads: CASSVTGDIYEQYF. The CDR3 coding sequence is TGTGCCAGCAGTGTCACGGGGGACATTTACGAGCAGTACTTC.

The J gene is TRBJ2-3, the V gene TRBV27, with a possible D match to TRBD1 (5 bases). Germline V lookup: CDR1 MNHEY, CDR2 SMNVEV (reference sequence). Between the trimmed V and J ends, which lost 3 bases and 2 bases, there was a span of 9 bases. The CDR3 has 14 residues. The CDR3 spells CASSFSRVTDTQYF. CDR3 nucleotide sequence: TGTGCCAGCAGTTTCTCCAGGGTCACAGATACGCAGTATTTT.

The rearrangement joins TRBV5-1 to TRBJ2-7; a weak D match, TRBD1 (5 bases). The CDR3 loop spans 14 amino acids. The germline gives CDR1 SGHRS, CDR2 YFSETQ. V lost 2 bases and J lost 0, with 9 bases in between. CDR3 nucleotides: TGCGCCAGCAGCTTCCGTCAGGGCTCCTACGAGCAGTACTTC. Translation: CASSFRQGSYEQYF.

The chain joins TRBV3-1 to TRBJ2-1; 9 positions match TRBD2. The germline CDR1 and CDR2 sequences are LGHDT and YNNKEL (reference sequence). V was pared by 2 bases and J by 5 bases, with 4 bases of the junction left unmatched. This CDR3 has 15 residues. CDR3 nucleotide sequence: TGTGCCAGCAGCCAACTAGCGGGACGACACAATGAGCAGTTCTTC. It codes for CASSQLAGRHNEQFF.

This rearrangement joins TRBV14 to TRBJ2-1; possibly TRBD2 for D (6 bases). CDR1 and CDR2 from the germline V gene are SGHDN and FVKESK. Trimming left V 4 bases short and J 6 bases short, with 16 bases between. The CDR3 sequence is 15 residues long. As DNA, the CDR3 is TGTGCCAGCAGCCCCGAGGGAGGACGACGCAATGAGCAGTTCTTC. It yields the protein CASSPEGGRRNEQFF.

The rearrangement links TRBV23-1 to TRBJ2-3; 10 nucleotides match TRBD2. TRBV23-1 is given ORF status, its function remaining uncertain. The CDR3 is made up of 17 amino acids. V shed 7 bases, J shed 6 bases, and the junction held 16 bases outside the gene matches. The chain's CDR3 is CASTGTSAQIPPDTQYF. The CDR3 DNA is TGCGCCAGCACCGGGACTAGCGCCCAGATTCCTCCGGATACGCAGTATTTT.

The chain uses TRBV24-1 and TRBJ2-5; 9 nucleotides line up with TRBD1. The V segment lost 0 bases and the J segment 5 bases; nucleotides outside the gene matches: 9. The CDR3 length is 17 residues. Germline values: CDR1 KGHDR, CDR2 SFDVKD. This CDR3 is CATSDLGTGSGKETQYF. The CDR3 DNA reads TGTGCCACCAGTGATTTGGGGACAGGGTCGGGGAAGGAGACCCAGTACTTC.